These T cell receptor beta chains were read from a single sample in a study of CD8+CD57+ T cells in acquired aplastic anemia. Using its own MiXCR run on the reads, TCRdb lists one record per CDR3 protein. The sample holds about 160,000 distinct CDR3 sequences; approximately 44% are singletons and the top ten take 2.5% to 3.5%. The specimen was sorted CD4+, CD8+, or CD8+CD57+ T cells (not recorded which) from PBMCs. Receptors were obtained from a human donor with aplastic anemia. Both conserved end residues are part of each CDR3. A D gene is named only where the DNA matches it firmly. The listing skips clone size in some rows; elsewhere it reads once, few, many or a size class.

>TRBV29-1|TRBJ1-5|few|NA
CSVVVEGNQPQHF
TGCAGCGTTGTCGTGGAGGGAAATCAGCCCCAGCATTTT
>TRBV6-5|TRBJ1-1|many|NA
CASSYSRGEGTGAFF
TGTGCCAGCAGTTACTCGCGTGGGGAAGGAACGGGTGCTTTCTTT
>TRBV5-5|TRBJ1-1|NA|TRBD1
CASSSGQGEAFF
TGTGCCAGCAGCTCCGGACAGGGTGAAGCTTTCTTT
>TRBV3-1|TRBJ1-4|NA|NA
CASSPRETGPNEKLFF
TGTGCCAGCAGCCCAAGGGAGACAGGCCCTAATGAAAAACTGTTTTTT
>TRBV28|TRBJ1-1|many|NA
CASTPRSGRRTEAFF
TGTGCCAGCACTCCCCGGTCGGGAAGGAGGACTGAAGCTTTCTTT
>TRBV6-1|TRBJ1-5|many|NA
CASSEGQNNQPQHF
TGTGCCAGCAGTGAGGGGCAGAACAATCAGCCCCAGCATTTT
>TRBV5-4|TRBJ1-3|NA|TRBD1
CASSLVTGAGNTIYF
TGTGCCAGCAGCTTGGTGACAGGGGCCGGAAACACCATATATTTT
>TRBV5-6|TRBJ1-1|NA|NA
CASSWMWGNTEAFF
TGTGCCAGCAGCTGGATGTGGGGGAACACTGAAGCTTTCTTT
>TRBV7-2|TRBJ2-5|many|NA
CASSARALRETQYF
TGTGCCAGCAGCGCGCGGGCTCTCAGGGAGACCCAGTACTTC
>TRBV25-1|TRBJ2-2|many|TRBD1
CASSDSDRGNTGELFF
TGTGCCAGCAGTGATTCAGACAGGGGGAACACCGGGGAGCTGTTTTTT
>TRBV2|TRBJ2-2|many|NA
CASSPRTSTGELFF
TGTGCCAGCAGCCCCCGGACTTCCACCGGGGAGCTGTTTTTT
>TRBV3-1|TRBJ2-7|many|NA
CASSLRQDGSYEQYF
TGTGCCAGCAGCTTGCGACAGGACGGGTCCTACGAGCAGTACTTC
>TRBV15|TRBJ2-5|NA|NA
CATSTPHGDQETQYF
TGTGCCACCAGCACCCCGCACGGGGACCAAGAGACCCAGTACTTC
>TRBV15|TRBJ2-2|NA|NA
CATSSGTGELFF
TGTGCCACCAGCAGCGGGACCGGGGAGCTGTTTTTT
>TRBV10-1|TRBJ1-4|NA|NA
CASSDRTETNEKLFF
TGCGCCAGCAGCGATCGGACGGAAACTAATGAAAAACTGTTTTTT
>TRBV19|TRBJ1-1|many|NA
CASRSWTWGTFF
TGTGCCAGTAGATCCTGGACGTGGGGAACTTTCTTT
>TRBV25-1|TRBJ2-5|NA|TRBD2
CASSEYDGLAGGEETQYF
TGTGCCAGCAGTGAATATGACGGGCTAGCGGGAGGAGAAGAGACCCAGTACTTC
>TRBV2|TRBJ2-5|many|NA
CASSTETQYF
TGTGCCAGCAGTACGGAGACCCAGTACTTC
>TRBV20-1|TRBJ2-7|NA|NA
CSARVGRSYEQYF
TGCAGTGCTAGAGTGGGTCGGAGCTACGAGCAGTACTTC
>TRBV24-1|TRBJ2-3|few|NA
CATSDPTGSDTQYF
TGTGCCACCAGTGATCCTACAGGGTCAGATACGCAGTATTTT
>TRBV3-1|TRBJ2-1|NA|NA
CASSQAEGVHLNNEQFF
TGTGCCAGCAGCCAAGCAGAAGGGGTTCACCTCAACAATGAGCAGTTCTTC
>TRBV10-3|TRBJ2-5|NA|NA
CAISGGDFQETQYF
TGTGCCATCAGTGGGGGGGACTTCCAAGAGACCCAGTACTTC
>TRBV20-1|TRBJ2-2|many|TRBD1
CSANHRGTGELFF
TGCAGTGCCAACCACAGGGGCACCGGGGAGCTGTTTTTT
>TRBV20-1|TRBJ2-6|many|NA
CSAREGSGANVLTF
TGCAGTGCTAGAGAGGGGTCTGGGGCCAACGTCCTGACTTTC
>TRBV24-1|TRBJ2-2|many|NA
CATSDLPGANTGELFF
TGTGCCACCAGTGATTTGCCGGGAGCGAACACCGGGGAGCTGTTTTTT
>TRBV4-3|TRBJ1-1|many|NA
CASSQELRAEAFF
TGCGCCAGCAGCCAAGAATTACGGGCTGAAGCTTTCTTT
>TRBV7-9|TRBJ1-1|many|NA
CASSLEQNTEAFF
TGTGCCAGCAGCTTGGAACAGAACACTGAAGCTTTCTTT
>TRBV19|TRBJ1-5|many|TRBD1
CASTGQGYQPQHF
TGTGCCAGCACCGGACAGGGATATCAGCCCCAGCATTTT
>TRBV19|TRBJ1-2|NA|NA
CASLKGYGYTF
TGTGCCAGTCTTAAGGGCTATGGCTACACCTTC
>TRBV19|TRBJ1-6|NA|NA
CASSMGHETANSPLHF
TGTGCCAGTAGTATGGGTCACGAGACAGCGAATTCACCCCTCCACTTT
>TRBV20-1|TRBJ1-1|many|NA
CSARGGGTNTEAFF
TGCAGTGCTAGAGGAGGGGGGACGAACACTGAAGCTTTCTTT
>TRBV15|TRBJ2-1|NA|NA
CATSRLGDSYNEQFF
TGTGCCACCAGCAGACTGGGGGACTCCTACAATGAGCAGTTCTTC
>TRBV7-9|TRBJ2-7|NA|NA
CASSQDTYEQYF
TGTGCCAGCAGCCAAGATACGTACGAGCAGTACTTC
>TRBV15|TRBJ2-1|NA|NA
CATSRDVPGEQFF
TGTGCCACTAGCAGAGATGTCCCAGGGGAGCAGTTCTTC
>TRBV7-2|TRBJ1-6|many|NA
CASSLGVQNNSPLHF
TGTGCCAGCAGCTTAGGGGTACAAAATAATTCACCCCTCCACTTT
>TRBV7-9|TRBJ2-5|NA|NA
CASSPAGQSQETQYF
TGTGCCAGCAGCCCCGCGGGACAGTCCCAAGAGACCCAGTACTTC
>TRBV2|TRBJ2-2|NA|TRBD1
CASSPQRTGNTGELFF
TGTGCCAGCTCACCACAGCGGACAGGGAACACCGGGGAGCTGTTTTTT
>TRBV9|TRBJ2-5|NA|NA
CASSPTGRRQETQCF
TGTGCCAGCAGCCCCACTGGGAGGCGACAAGAGACCCAGTGCTTC
>TRBV5-4|TRBJ2-7|many|NA
CASSKKGVYEQYF
TGTGCCAGCAGCAAAAAGGGGGTCTACGAGCAGTACTTC
>TRBV24-1|TRBJ2-3|NA|NA
CARDVGSSDTQYF
TGTGCTAGAGATGTAGGGTCGTCGGATACGCAGTATTTT
>TRBV2|TRBJ1-5|many|TRBD1
CASSGGTGRQPQHF
TGTGCCAGCAGTGGGGGGACAGGGCGTCAGCCCCAGCATTTT
>TRBV7-6|TRBJ2-3|NA|NA
CASSFRSDTQYF
TGTGCCAGCAGCTTTAGGTCAGATACGCAGTATTTT